This T cell receptor (beta chain) was identified in a study of T cell responses to AZD1222 COVID-19 vaccine (dated by TCRdb to the early 2020s). Describing the broader study: AZD1222 recipients given second doses at about 4 weeks or at about 12 weeks were pooled, since spike-specific TCR depth and breadth were not found to differ between the two schedules. Trial participants were enrolled by age into 18-55, 56-69 and 70-plus year subgroups, with around 150, 28 and 57 TCR-sequenced participants respectively. TCR sequencing was performed for approximately 240 trial participants, of whom some 200 were given two doses of AZD1222 and around 25 were given two doses of MenACWY control vaccine.

Worth noting for this clone: Its target antigen remains unknown. No much larger clone exists at a distance of one base, and base qualities are not known.

The CDR3 measures 15 amino acids from cysteine to phenylalanine. Only the CDR3 DNA stays, 45 bases, in frame from base 1. V is pared back by 6 bases and J by 0 bases, with 11 bases lying between the germline termini. From the germline V gene, CDR1 is MNHEY and CDR2 is SVGAGI. The sample's time point label is to be understood as: baseline before first vaccination. Vaccinee samples came from UK trials COV001 and COV002, including a single-blind randomized controlled phase 2/3 trial of AZD1222 (ChAdOx1 nCoV-19) in healthy adults. For TCRbeta chain sequencing, PBMC samples from trial participants were taken at day 0 and at day 28 after the second dose. The CDR3 regions of human TCRbeta chains were subjected to immunosequencing. The source study handled its data this way. Repertoire TCRs were checked for matches against a reference library of SARS-CoV-2-specific TCRs that had been generated using the MIRA antigen-specificity platform. Breadth was defined as the fraction of unique TCRs that were SARS-CoV-2-associated. Depth was defined as the fraction of total T cells that were SARS-CoV-2-associated. Using the MIRA data, each spike-specific TCR was assigned both to the spike region to which the TCR was reactive and to a CD4 or CD8 class. Log10-transformed breadth and depth values were compared by one-way ANOVA with Sidak's multiple comparisons tests. This is the immuneACCESS table as TCRdb keeps it, with only in-frame sequences that have V and J called. A part of the clones is gone; compared with another copy, unresolved V genes explain less than half, and the rest is unexplained. V and J calls and clone size are given by that table; D and trimming were obtained from the DNA. Counted in this sample were approximately 110,000 clones; around 92% of them appeared once. The ten largest clones add up to 3.5% to 5% of the sample.

Study-wide conclusions, independent of this receptor: Spike-specific TCR breadth and depth rose significantly after two AZD1222 doses compared with day 0 and with MenACWY recipients. In the small 56-69-year group, the increase in depth fell short of significance, most likely because of low power. Because no day 14 peak-response samples were available, the repertoires could be characterized only after the peak T cell response. Participants were mostly white British, with more females than males. The authors suggested clonal diversity may have been underestimated. Conclusions about previously exposed vaccinees are limited, since just 6 or 7 AZD1222 recipients were seropositive for SARS-CoV-2 at baseline. Vaccine-associated CD4 TCRs spanned the whole spike protein, with dominant responses in regions 160-218 and 743-854. Epitopes outside the regions mutated in the B.1.351 and B.1.1.7 variants were reportedly recognized by nearly half of the unique spike-specific TCRs.

The rearrangement joined TRBV6-5 to TRBJ1-4; the D gene cannot be resolved reliably. This receptor was identified in an adult in good health. Sequenced material: peripheral blood, taken on day 0 of AZD1222 vaccination. The DNA reads as follows: TGTGCCAGCAGCCTAAATGCTGCAACTAATGAAAAACTGTTTTTT. It codes for CASSLNAATNEKLFF.